This T cell receptor beta chain came from a study of identical twins. General study results and limits: Some out-of-frame alpha sequences were shared by twins, and these showed excess low generation probability. Cord blood's abundant beta clonotypes had fewer insertions, unlike memory repertoires.

About this clonotype itself: Its matching antigen is unknown.

Each CDR3 protein gets one entry after TCRdb re-called the 5' RACE reads with MiXCR. Seen here are 1.5 million or so distinct CDR3 sequences, roughly a third observed once, and the top ten hold less than 0.35%. The sample was cord blood. This receptor was identified in a newborn girl in good health.

The DNA of the CDR3 is TGCGCCAGCAGCTGGGTGTCCGGGGTCGATACGCAGTATTTT. It yields the protein CASSWVSGVDTQYF. The V and J genes are TRBV5-1 and TRBJ2-3; maybe TRBD2 (5 bases). This CDR3 spans 14 amino acids. Germline loops: CDR1 SGHRS, CDR2 YFSETQ. With 3 bases removed from V and 6 bases from J, the gap between germline ends came to 14 bases.